The following is a T cell receptor beta chain sequence with its context. No cognate antigen has been identified for it. No base-level quality is on record; no much larger clone is a single base apart. The sequencer listed for this sample is Illumina NovaSeq 6000. Using 5'RACE with constant-segment primers, TCRalpha and TCRbeta cDNA libraries were constructed, with sample barcodes and unique molecular identifiers added in the process. RNA was extracted from every sample with Trizol reagent. Amplification of the libraries took two PCR steps, and the second step added a second sample barcode plus Illumina TruSeq adapters. Libraries were sequenced on an Illumina NovaSeq with 2 x 150 bp paired-end reads. The published analysis was carried out like this. The reads were demultiplexed and collapsed into UMI-guided consensus sequences using migec v1.2.7. Using mixcr v2.1.11, the UMI consensuses were aligned to TRA and TRB V and J templates and assembled into clonotypes. Expanded or contracted clonotypes were those called significant by both edgeR and NoisET, with noise models trained on biological replicates. For edgeR calls, a false discovery rate-adjusted p below 0.01 and a log2 fold-change threshold of 1 were applied. As an exploratory analysis of dynamics, max-normalized trajectories of the 1000 most abundant clonotypes were examined with PCA combined with hierarchical clustering. The CD4 or CD8 phenotype of responding clones was assigned using the separately sequenced CD4+ and CD8+ repertoires. Clones were called with MiXCR by TCRdb after fastp trimmed the public reads at Q25, and only in-frame beta chains were retained. Rows with a matching CDR3 protein are joined into one entry that keeps the most common DNA and genes. In this record, the V and J calls reflect TCRdb's handling and not the investigators' own analysis. Here the sample has 500,000 to 650,000 distinct CDR3 sequences; about 20% occur a single time. The ten largest clones take up 8.4% of the sample.

The data originate from a study of T-cell memory formation after mild COVID-19 (dated by TCRdb to 2020 to 2023). Study-level background: Most TCR sequence clusters were specific to one of the two donors. T-cell clones expanding and contracting after mild COVID-19 in a couple of donors were tracked by longitudinal TCRalpha and TCRbeta repertoire sequencing. The cohort comprised two young, previously healthy adult volunteers, one female and one male. Beyond this particular receptor, the publication reports: From day 15 to 85, contracting clones showed balanced CD4/CD8 phenotypes, whereas a second wave of clones that expanded from day 15 to 37 leaned towards CD4+. Contracting CD4+ clones turned up mainly in the CM and EM memory subsets, whereas EMRA was where CD8+ clones were enriched. SARS-CoV-2 specificity of the second-wave clones peaking on day 37 was not confirmed. Some responding clones were detected in pre-infection memory, which suggested that pre-existing cross-reactive memory T cells had joined the SARS-CoV-2 response. The study included only a couple of mild cases, and larger cohorts that include severe cases with pre-infection samples were judged to be necessary.

Ficoll-Paque density gradient centrifugation was the method used to isolate PBMCs. At the junction V is shortened by 4 bases and J by 7 bases, with 10 bases in between. The CDR3 starts with the cysteine, ends with the phenylalanine, and has 13 residues. Only the CDR3 DNA is retained, 39 bases long and in frame from the first base. Material for sequencing was PBMCs or a T cell subset sorted from them (not recorded which). The chain uses TRBV12-3 or TRBV12-4 and TRBJ2-2; the D segment cannot be called with confidence. The sequence was obtained from an adult woman who had mild COVID-19 (a few samples of this study predate the infection). The sample titles of this study are shuffled in the database, so cell type and time point are left out; the donor was told from shared clones. The DNA sequence is TGTGCCAGCAGTTGGGCGGCGAACGGGGAGCTGTTTTTT. Its protein product is CASSWAANGELFF.